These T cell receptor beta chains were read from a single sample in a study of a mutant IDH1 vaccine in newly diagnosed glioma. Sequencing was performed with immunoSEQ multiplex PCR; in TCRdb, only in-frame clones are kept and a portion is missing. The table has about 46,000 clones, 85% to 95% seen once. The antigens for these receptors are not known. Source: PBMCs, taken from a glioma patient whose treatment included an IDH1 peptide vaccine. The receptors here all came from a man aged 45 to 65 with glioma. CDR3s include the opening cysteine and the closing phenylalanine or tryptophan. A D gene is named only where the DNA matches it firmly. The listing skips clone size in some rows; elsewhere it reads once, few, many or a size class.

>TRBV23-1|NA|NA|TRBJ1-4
TGCGCCAGCAGTCAACCGCTGGGCAGGACTCCAACTAATGAAAAACTGTTTTTT
CASSQPLGRTPTNEKLFF
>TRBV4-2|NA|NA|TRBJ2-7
TGTGCCAGCAGCCAAGATGCAGGGCTAAGCTCCGAGCAGTACTTC
CASSQDAGLSSEQYF
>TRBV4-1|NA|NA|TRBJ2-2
TGCGCCAGCCGGGACTGGCGGGACGACACCGGGGAGCTGTTTTTT
CASRDWRDDTGELFF
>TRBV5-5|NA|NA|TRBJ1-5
TGTGCCAGCAGCTTTTCGGGGAGGGGATTGGCTCAGCCCCAGCATTTT
CASSFSGRGLAQPQHF
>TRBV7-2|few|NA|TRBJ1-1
TGTGCCAGCAGCTTACGGCAGTCGGGACTGGCTTTCTTT
CASSLRQSGLAFF
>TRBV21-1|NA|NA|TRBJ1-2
TGTGCCAGCAGCAAATCGTACGCCAACTATGGCTACACCTTC
CASSKSYANYGYTF
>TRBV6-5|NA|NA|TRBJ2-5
TGTGCCAGCAGTTACCGAGGGACTGAGCAAGAGACCCAGTACTTC
CASSYRGTEQETQYF
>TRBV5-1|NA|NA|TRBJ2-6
TGCGCCAGCAGCTTGGCTGCGGGACACTCCTCCGTCGGGGCCAACGTCCTGACTTTC
CASSLAAGHSSVGANVLTF
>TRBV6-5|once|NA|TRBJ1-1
TGTGCCAGCAGTTTACGACAGGTAAACACTGAAGCTTTCTTT
CASSLRQVNTEAFF
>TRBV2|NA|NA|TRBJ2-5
TGTGCCAGGCTGGGAGTGGCGGGAAGGGAAGAGACCCAGTACTTC
CARLGVAGREETQYF
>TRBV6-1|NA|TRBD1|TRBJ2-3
TGTGCCAGCAATCTCCGGGACAGAGGCACAGATACGCAGTATTTT
CASNLRDRGTDTQYF
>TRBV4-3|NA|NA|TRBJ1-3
TGCGCCAGCAGCCAAGAAGGGGGGTCTGGAAACACCATATATTTT
CASSQEGGSGNTIYF
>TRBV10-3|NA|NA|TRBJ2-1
TGTGCCATCAGGGACCTAGCGCCCAGCTCCTACAATGAGCAGTTCTTC
CAIRDLAPSSYNEQFF
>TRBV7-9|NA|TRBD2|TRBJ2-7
TGTGCCAGCAGCCTAGCGGGCCTCTACGAGCAGTACTTC
CASSLAGLYEQYF
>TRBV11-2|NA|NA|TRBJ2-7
TGTGCCAGCAGCCCGTTAGCCTACGAGCAGTACTTC
CASSPLAYEQYF
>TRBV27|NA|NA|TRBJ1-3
TGTGCCAGCAGTTTAACAGGCACGCCGCACTCTGGAAACACCATATATTTT
CASSLTGTPHSGNTIYF
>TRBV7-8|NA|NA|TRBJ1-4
TGTGCCAGCAGGTTAATGGGGGGTGAAAAACTGTTTTTT
CASRLMGGEKLFF
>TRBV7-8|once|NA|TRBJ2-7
TGTGCCAGCAGCTCGAGCTCCTACGAGCAGTACTTC
CASSSSSYEQYF
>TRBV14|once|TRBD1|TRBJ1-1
TGTGCCAGCAGCCCAGGAGACAGGGTCGTCACTGAAGCTTTCTTT
CASSPGDRVVTEAFF
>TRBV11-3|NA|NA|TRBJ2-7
TGTGCCAGCAGCTTAGGTGGGGGGGCCTCCTACGAGCAGTACTTC
CASSLGGGASYEQYF
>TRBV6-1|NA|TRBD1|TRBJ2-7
TGTGCCAGCAGTGAAGCGAGGTCTGGGACAGGGTTACACGAGCAGTACTTC
CASSEARSGTGLHEQYF
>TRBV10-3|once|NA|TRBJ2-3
TGTGCCATCTTGGGCGGCTCTAGCACAGATACGCAGTATTTT
CAILGGSSTDTQYF
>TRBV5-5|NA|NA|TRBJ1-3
TGTGCCAGCGATTCAGGGGCAGGAAACACCATATATTTT
CASDSGAGNTIYF
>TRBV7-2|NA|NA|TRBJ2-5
TGTGCCAGCAGCCAAGGCGGTTTAGCCCGGGGAGGTCAAGAGACCCAGTACTTC
CASSQGGLARGGQETQYF
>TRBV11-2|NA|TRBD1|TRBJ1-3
TGTGCCAGCACCTCCGGGACAGGGTTTGGTCGAAACACCATATATTTT
CASTSGTGFGRNTIYF
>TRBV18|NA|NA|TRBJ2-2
TGTACCAGCTCGCCAACAGGGTCCTTTGCCACCGGGGAGCTGTTTTTT
CTSSPTGSFATGELFF
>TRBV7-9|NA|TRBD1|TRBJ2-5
TGTGCCAGCAGCCCTCTTCCGGGACAGGGATGGGAGACCCAGTACTTC
CASSPLPGQGWETQYF
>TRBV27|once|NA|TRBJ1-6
TGTGCCAGCAGTCCACTACAGGATAATTCACCCCTCCACTTT
CASSPLQDNSPLHF
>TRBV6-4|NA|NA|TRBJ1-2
TGTGCCAGCAGTGACCGTGGAGGTGGCTACACCTTC
CASSDRGGGYTF
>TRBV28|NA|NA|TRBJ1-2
TGTGCCAGCAGTACTTTCTGGACAGATGGGGCCTATGGCTACACCTTC
CASSTFWTDGAYGYTF
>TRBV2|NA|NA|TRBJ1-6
TGTGCCAGCAGTGAATATAGCAGGGTGAGCTCCTATAATTCACCCCTCCACTTT
CASSEYSRVSSYNSPLHF
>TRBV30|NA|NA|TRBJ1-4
TGTGCCTGCGGAGTAACTAATGAAAAACTGTTTTTT
CACGVTNEKLFF
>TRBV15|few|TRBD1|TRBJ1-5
TGTGCCACCAGCAGTGGGACAGGGGTAAGTCAGCCCCAGCATTTT
CATSSGTGVSQPQHF
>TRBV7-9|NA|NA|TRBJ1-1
TGTGCCAGCAGCACCCTGGGTATAGAAGCTTTCTTT
CASSTLGIEAFF
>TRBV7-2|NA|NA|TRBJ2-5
TGTGCCAGCAGCTTTGGATCGCCTCGGAACCAAGAGACCCAGTACTTC
CASSFGSPRNQETQYF
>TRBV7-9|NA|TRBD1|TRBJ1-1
TGTGCCAGCAGGGGGGACAGGGGGCGCACTGAAGCTTTCTTT
CASRGDRGRTEAFF
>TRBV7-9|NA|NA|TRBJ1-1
TGTGCCAGCAGCTTAGAGGGGACGGCCTTTATGAACACTGAAGCTTTCTTT
CASSLEGTAFMNTEAFF
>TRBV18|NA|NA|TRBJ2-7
TGTGCCAGCTCACGCACAGGTGGACACCAGTTACCTTCCTACGAGCAGTACTTC
CASSRTGGHQLPSYEQYF
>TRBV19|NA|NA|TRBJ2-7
TGTGCCAGTAGTATAGCTCTTGGGTACGAGCAGTACTTC
CASSIALGYEQYF
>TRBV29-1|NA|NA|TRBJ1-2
TGCAGCGTCCCACAGGGTAACTATGGCTACACCTTC
CSVPQGNYGYTF
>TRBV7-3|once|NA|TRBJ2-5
TGTGCCAGCAGCTTAACTCCGGGACGCACCCAAGAGACCCAGTACTTC
CASSLTPGRTQETQYF
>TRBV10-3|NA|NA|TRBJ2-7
TGTGCCATCGATGCCGGGTTTCACGAGCAGTACTTC
CAIDAGFHEQYF
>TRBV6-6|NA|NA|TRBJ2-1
TGTGCCAGCAGACCCGGGAGAGGGGGCAATGAGCAGTTCTTC
CASRPGRGGNEQFF
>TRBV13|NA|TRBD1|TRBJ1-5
TGTGCCAGCAGCTCAGGGACAGAGAATCAGCCCCAGCATTTT
CASSSGTENQPQHF
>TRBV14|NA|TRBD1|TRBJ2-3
TGTGCCAGCAGCCGGTACAGGGGGCGGACAGATACGCAGTATTTT
CASSRYRGRTDTQYF
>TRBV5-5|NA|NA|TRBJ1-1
TGTGCCAGCAGCTTGGCTGTGAACGGTGAAGCTTTCTTT
CASSLAVNGEAFF
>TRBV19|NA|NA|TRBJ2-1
TGTGCCAGTAGTTCCTCTGCGGGATCCTACAATGAGCAGTTCTTC
CASSSSAGSYNEQFF
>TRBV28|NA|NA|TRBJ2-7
TGTGCCAGCAGTTTAAGACAAAGTAACTACGAGCAGTACTTC
CASSLRQSNYEQYF
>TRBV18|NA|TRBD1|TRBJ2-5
TGTGCCAGCTCACCGAACAGGGGGAAGACCCAGTACTTC
CASSPNRGKTQYF
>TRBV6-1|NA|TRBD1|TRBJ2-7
TGTGCCAGCACTAGACAGGGAACAGCCTACGAGCAGTACTTC
CASTRQGTAYEQYF
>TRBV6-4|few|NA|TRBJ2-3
TGTGCCAGCAGTGTAAGAGGGGGTGAGGATACGCAGTATTTT
CASSVRGGEDTQYF
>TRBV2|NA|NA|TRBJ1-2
TGTGCCAGCAGTGAGATTGGGACATGGGGCTACACCTTC
CASSEIGTWGYTF
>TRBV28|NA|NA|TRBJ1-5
TGTGCCAGCAGAGCCCCGACAGGCCGGCAGCCCCAGCATTTT
CASRAPTGRQPQHF